These 21 T cell receptor beta chains share one sample of origin, sequenced in a study of PD-L1 blockade in urothelial cancer (TCRdb year 2017). The sample's time point label is to be understood as: pretreatment peripheral blood. Libraries came from the immunoSEQ multiplex PCR assay. Not all clones reach the TCRdb copy of this immuneACCESS table, which keeps in-frame sequences only. Checked studies attribute under half of the gap to unresolved V genes and leave the rest unexplained. The sample profile shows about 93,000 clones; about 90% of them were found once. The ten largest clonotypes hold under 2% of the sample. Sequences were derived from PBMCs, sampled around atezolizumab (anti-PD-L1) treatment. These receptors were collected from a man aged 55 to 70 with urothelial cancer.

This clone was counted a single time. The rearrangement joins TRBV5-1 to TRBJ2-7, with 9 bases identical to TRBD1. This CDR3 is 13 amino acids long. Per germline, CDR1 SGHRS and CDR2 YFSETQ. The J segment lost 3 bases and the V segment lost 5 bases, leaving 3 bases of the junction unmatched. CDR3 residues: CASRMGQGYEQYF. The CDR3 region has the DNA TGCGCCAGCAGGATGGGACAGGGCTACGAGCAGTACTTC. Full variable domain (missing parts from reference TRBV5-1 and TRBJ2-7): KAGVTQTPRYLIKTRGQQVTLSCSPISGHRSVSWYQQTPGQGLQFLFEYFSETQRNKGNFPGRFSGRQFSNSRSEMNVSTLELGDSALYLCASRMGQGYEQYFGPGTRLTVT.

The chain joins TRBV6-5 to TRBJ1-1, with no clear D. Germline CDR1 and CDR2: MNHEY and SVGAGI. The CDR3 has 11 amino acids. V lost 5 bases and J 8 bases, leaving 9 bases between the germline ends. The CDR3 reads CASSGPGEAFF. The CDR3 DNA reads TGTGCCAGCAGTGGCCCCGGGGAAGCTTTCTTT.

The rearrangement joins TRBV7-9 to TRBJ2-7, with a weak D call TRBD2 (6 bases). The CDR3 consists of 15 residues. V lost 6 bases and J 0 bases, leaving 15 bases between the germline ends. Germline CDR1 is SEHNR and CDR2 is FQNEAQ (reference sequence). The CDR3 coding sequence is TGTGCCAGCAGTCCCCGAACGGAGGGCTCCTACGAGCAGTACTTC. The encoded protein is CASSPRTEGSYEQYF. Based on the CDR3 plus reference TRBV7-9 and TRBJ2-7, the full variable domain is DTGVSQNPRHKITKRGQNVTFRCDPISEHNRLYWYRQTLGQGPEFLTYFQNEAQLEKSRLLSDRFSAERPKGSFSTLEIQRTEQGDSAMYLCASSPRTEGSYEQYFGPGTRLTVT.

The gene calls are TRBV5-3 and TRBJ2-7; tentatively, D is TRBD1 (6 bases). TRBV5-3 is filed as an ORF, its function uncertain. CDR3 length: 17 residues. Trimming took 2 bases from V and 1 from J, leaving 19 bases between them. CDR3 in DNA: TGTGCCAGAAGCTTATTACCCCTGACAGGAAAATCCTACGAGCAGTACTTC. It is translated as CARSLLPLTGKSYEQYF.

The chain couples TRBV5-6 to TRBJ1-2; 9 nucleotides agree with TRBD1. The junction had 6 bases not matched to a gene; V was cut back by 0 bases and J by 6 bases. CDR3 length equals 15 residues. The germline CDR1 and CDR2 sequences are SGHDT and YYEEEE. The CDR3 sequence is CASSLGTGDRDGYTF. CDR3 nucleotides: TGTGCCAGCAGCTTGGGGACAGGGGATCGGGATGGCTACACCTTC.

V gene TRBV27 combines with J gene TRBJ2-3, with unresolved D. V was trimmed by 0 bases and J by 0 bases, leaving 7 bases between them. The CDR3 has 15 amino acids. The germline CDR1 and CDR2 sequences are MNHEY and SMNVEV (reference sequence). CDR3: CASSLSALSTDTQYF. The CDR3 DNA follows: TGTGCCAGCAGTTTATCAGCGCTAAGCACAGATACGCAGTATTTT.

The V gene is TRBV9, the J gene TRBJ2-1; the match to TRBD2 covers 9 bases. V lost 4 bases, J lost 0 bases, and 2 bases stayed unmatched. This CDR3 has 15 amino acids. Germline-derived CDR1 and CDR2 are SGDLS and YYNGEE. CDR3 sequence (DNA): TGTGCCAGCAGCCTTAGCGGGGGCTCCTACAATGAGCAGTTCTTC. It codes for CASSLSGGSYNEQFF.

The rearrangement links TRBV4-3 to TRBJ1-6; D is ambiguous. Between the trimmed V and J ends, which lost 0 bases and 13 bases, there was a span of 13 bases. CDR1 and CDR2 (germline): LGHNA, YSLEER. The length of the CDR3 is 14 residues. Here the CDR3 reads CASSQDWETNPLHF. CDR3 nucleotide sequence: TGCGCCAGCAGCCAAGATTGGGAGACGAATCCCCTCCACTTT.

The rearrangement uses TRBV16 and TRBJ1-5, with 8 bases aligning to TRBD1. Trimming cost V 4 bases and J 6 bases; bases outside gene matches: 14. There are 17 residues in the CDR3. Germline V gene sequence: CDR1 KGHSY, CDR2 FQNENV. Written as DNA, the CDR3 is TGTGCCAGCAGCCCAGATCTGACAGGGGTGGGTGGTCAGCCCCAGCATTTT. This gives the protein CASSPDLTGVGGQPQHF. Full variable domain (rest looked up from reference TRBV16 and TRBJ1-5): GEEVAQTPKHLVRGEGQKAKLYCAPIKGHSYVFWYQQVLKNEFKFLISFQNENVFDETGMPKERFSAKCLPNSPCSLEIQATKLEDSAVYFCASSPDLTGVGGQPQHFGDGTRLSIL.

This rearrangement joins TRBV7-2 to TRBJ2-3, with no clear D. V shed 2 bases and J shed 0 bases, with 9 bases lying between them. Germline values: CDR1 SGHTA, CDR2 FQGNSA. CDR3 size: 15 residues. The CDR3 here is CASSLLVTSTDTQYF. Here the CDR3 DNA reads TGTGCCAGCAGCTTACTGGTAACTAGCACAGATACGCAGTATTTT.

The V and J genes are TRBV2 and TRBJ2-7, with 10 nucleotides matching TRBD2. The CDR3 extends over 15 amino acids. Per the germline V gene, CDR1 is SNHLY and CDR2 is FYNNEI. The V and J ends lost 5 bases and 2 bases, in that order; junction bases with no gene match: 6. The chain's CDR3 is CASSPRTSGTYEQYF. The CDR3 region has the DNA TGTGCCAGCAGTCCAAGGACTAGCGGAACCTACGAGCAGTACTTC.

CDR3 sequence reads: CASPLSPRDRSSNEQFF. Here the CDR3 DNA reads TGTGCCAGCCCCCTTAGCCCCCGAGACAGGAGTTCCAATGAGCAGTTCTTC. This chain joins TRBV5-8 and TRBJ2-1; a possible D gene is TRBD1 (6 bases). Germline CDR1 is SGHTS and CDR2 is YDEGEE. The CDR3 spans 17 residues. Trimming shortened V by 7 bases and J by 6 bases, and 26 bases separated the two germline ends.

The J gene is TRBJ1-1, the V gene TRBV28; 8 bases map to TRBD1. The CDR3 spans 13 residues. Trimming at V came to 5 bases and at J to 4 bases, leaving 3 bases not matched to a gene. The germline gives CDR1 MDHEN, CDR2 SYDVKM. CDR3 coding DNA: TGTGCCAGCAGTCGGACAGGGAGCACTGAAGCTTTCTTT. It encodes CASSRTGSTEAFF.

This sequence joins TRBV5-6 and TRBJ1-4; D is uncertain. This CDR3 has 14 residues. Germline CDR1 and CDR2: SGHDT and YYEEEE. V lost 2 bases to trimming and J lost 3 bases, with 8 bases between them. The CDR3 sequence is CASSLQSSNEKLFF. As DNA, the CDR3 is TGTGCCAGCAGCTTACAGTCTTCTAATGAAAAACTGTTTTTT.

The J gene is TRBJ2-7, the V gene TRBV4-1, with 11 bases identical to TRBD2. J gave up 3 bases and V 1 base, and 8 bases lay outside the gene matches. The CDR3 is 17 amino acids. Germline V lookup: CDR1 MGHRA, CDR2 YSYEKL. DNA for the CDR3: TGCGCCAGCAGCCAAGGACTAGCGGGGCGCGGGCACTACGAGCAGTACTTC. This codes for CASSQGLAGRGHYEQYF.

This clone was seen more than once but under ten times. The chain couples TRBV30 to TRBJ2-1; TRBD2 is a possible D gene (5 bases). The CDR3 is made up of 14 amino acids. Germline CDR1 GTSNPN, CDR2 SVGIG (reference sequence). V lost 0 bases and J 4 bases, leaving 10 bases between the germline ends. The CDR3 loop is CAWSVIGLYNEQFF. CDR3 nucleotides: TGTGCCTGGAGTGTAATTGGACTTTACAATGAGCAGTTCTTC.

In its sample, this clone was seen once. The chain recombines TRBV7-2 with TRBJ2-2; 9 positions agree with TRBD2. The germline V gene encodes CDR1 SGHTA and CDR2 FQGNSA. The CDR3 is made up of 16 amino acids. V lost 0 bases and J lost 4; bases outside the gene matches: 3. The CDR3 loop is CASSLASGGTTGELFF. CDR3 coding DNA: TGTGCCAGCAGCTTAGCCAGCGGGGGGACCACCGGGGAGCTGTTTTTT.

The chain carries TRBV5-6 and TRBJ1-2, with TRBD1 identical over 11 bases. The ends lost 4 bases at V and 7 bases at J; junction bases unmatched: 12. Germline V gene data show CDR1 as SGHDT and CDR2 as YYEEEE. The CDR3 covers 16 residues. DNA of the CDR3: TGTGCCAGCAGCCCAATGGACAGGGGGCTATATGGTGGCTACACCTTC. Protein product: CASSPMDRGLYGGYTF.

This clone was observed a single time. The V and J genes are TRBV11-2 and TRBJ2-1; D perhaps matches TRBD2 (6 bases). The CDR3 contains 12 residues. The germline CDR1 and CDR2 sequences are SGHAT and FQNNGV. The V end was cut by 3 bases, the J end by 8 bases, with 8 bases between. The CDR3 region has the DNA TGTGCCAGCAGCTTGGGAGGCCATGAGCAGTTCTTC. This codes for CASSLGGHEQFF.

The V gene is TRBV7-2, the J gene TRBJ1-5; 7 bases match TRBD1. The CDR3 is 17 amino acids. V shed 4 bases and J 2 bases; nucleotides not matched to a gene: 11. Germline loops: CDR1 SGHTA, CDR2 FQGNSA. Here the CDR3 DNA reads TGTGCCAGCAGCTCACCCCCCGGGACAGTCGGCAATCAGCCCCAGCATTTT. Its protein is CASSSPPGTVGNQPQHF.

A single count supports this clone. The CDR3 reads CASSAGPVNTGELFF. CDR3 coding DNA: TGTGCCAGCAGTGCAGGGCCCGTAAACACCGGGGAGCTGTTTTTT. The J gene is TRBJ2-2, the V gene TRBV6-1; possibly TRBD1 for D (5 bases). Per germline, CDR1 MNHNS and CDR2 SASEGT. V was trimmed by 4 bases and J by 2 bases, leaving 11 bases between them. The CDR3 runs 15 residues.